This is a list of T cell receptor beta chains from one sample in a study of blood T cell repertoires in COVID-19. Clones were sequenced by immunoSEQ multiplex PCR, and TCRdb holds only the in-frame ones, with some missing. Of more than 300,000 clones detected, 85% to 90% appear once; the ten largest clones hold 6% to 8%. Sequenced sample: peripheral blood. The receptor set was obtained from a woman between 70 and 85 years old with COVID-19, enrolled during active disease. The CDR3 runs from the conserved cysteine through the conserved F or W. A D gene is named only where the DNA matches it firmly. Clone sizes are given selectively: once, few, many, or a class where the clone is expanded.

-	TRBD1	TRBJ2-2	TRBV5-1	TGCGCCAGCAGCTTGGAGGGGGCGACCGGGGAGCTGTTTTTT	CASSLEGATGELFF
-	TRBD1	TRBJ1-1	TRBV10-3	TGTGCCATCAGAGGACAGGGAGAAACTGAAGCTTTCTTT	CAIRGQGETEAFF
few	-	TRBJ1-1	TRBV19	TGTGCCAGTATCGGGGGTGGGACTGAAGCTTTCTTT	CASIGGGTEAFF
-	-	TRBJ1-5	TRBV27	TGTGCCAGCAGTCCAGGACAGACCAATCAGCCCCAGCATTTT	CASSPGQTNQPQHF
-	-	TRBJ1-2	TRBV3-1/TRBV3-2	TGTGCCAGCAGCCAAGAAGGCCAGGTAAGAAGTTCAGGACAAAACTATGGCTACACCTTC	CASSQEGQVRSSGQNYGYTF
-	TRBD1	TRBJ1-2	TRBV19	TGTGCCAGTAGTACCCCTGACAGGGGATATGGCTACACCTTC	CASSTPDRGYGYTF
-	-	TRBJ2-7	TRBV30	TGTGCCTGTACTCTTCTGGAGGAACCCATATACGAGCAGTACTTC	CACTLLEEPIYEQYF
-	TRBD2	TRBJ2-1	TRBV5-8	TGTGCCAGCAGCTCCCCGGGACTAGTTATAGGTGAGCAGTTCTTC	CASSSPGLVIGEQFF
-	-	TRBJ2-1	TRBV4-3	TGCGCCAGCAGCCAACAGGGATCGCTTGAGCAGTTCTTC	CASSQQGSLEQFF
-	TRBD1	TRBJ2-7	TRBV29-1	TGCAGCGTTGAAGTATGGGACAGGGGGTACGAGCAGTACTTC	CSVEVWDRGYEQYF
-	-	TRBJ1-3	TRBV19	TGTGCCAGTAGTAGCTCCGGGACAAGGATTCTCTCTGGAAACACCATATATTTT	CASSSSGTRILSGNTIYF
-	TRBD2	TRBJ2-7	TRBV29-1	TGCAGCGTCTCGGGACTAGCGGGCGTTGAGATCTACGAGCAGTACTTC	CSVSGLAGVEIYEQYF
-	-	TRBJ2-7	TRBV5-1	TGCGCCAGCAGCGGCGGGACGTTGAATAGCTCCTACGAGCAGTACTTC	CASSGGTLNSSYEQYF
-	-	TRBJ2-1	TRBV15	TGTGCCACCAGCAGAACTTCAGAGCGGAATGAGCAGTTCTTC	CATSRTSERNEQFF
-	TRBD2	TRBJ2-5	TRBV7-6	TGTGCCAGCAGCGTGAGCGGGGGCCCACCTGAGACCCAGTACTTC	CASSVSGGPPETQYF
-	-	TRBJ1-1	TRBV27	TGTGCCAGCAGTTTACGGGGGATCACTGAAGCTTTCTTT	CASSLRGITEAFF
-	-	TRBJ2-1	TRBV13	TGTGCCAGCAGCTTAGCCTCGGGGAATGAGCAGTTCTTC	CASSLASGNEQFF
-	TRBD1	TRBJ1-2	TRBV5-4	TGTGCCAGCAGCTCACCCCTCCAGGGGGGTGGCTACACCTTC	CASSSPLQGGGYTF
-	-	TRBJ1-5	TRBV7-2	TGTGCCAGCAGCAAGACAGAGCTTCAGCCCCAGCATTTT	CASSKTELQPQHF
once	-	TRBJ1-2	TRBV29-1	TGCAGCGTTGAAACCCCGACAGCTTACTATGGCTACACCTTC	CSVETPTAYYGYTF
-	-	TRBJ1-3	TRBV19	TGTGCCAGTAATTCCGAGGGACACCCAAGCTCTGGAAACACCATATATTTT	CASNSEGHPSSGNTIYF
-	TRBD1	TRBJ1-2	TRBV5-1	TGCGCCAGCAGCTCCGGGACAGGGAATGGAGGCTACACCTTC	CASSSGTGNGGYTF
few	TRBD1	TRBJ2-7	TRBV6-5	TGTGCCAGCAGTTACGGAGGACAGGACTTCTCCTACGAGCAGTACTTC	CASSYGGQDFSYEQYF
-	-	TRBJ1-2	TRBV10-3	TGTGCCATCAGTGAGTCAACCCAGGGTAACTATGGCTACACCTTC	CAISESTQGNYGYTF
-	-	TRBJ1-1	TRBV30	TGTGCCTGGAGTGTAGACAGGAACACTGAAGCTTTCTTT	CAWSVDRNTEAFF
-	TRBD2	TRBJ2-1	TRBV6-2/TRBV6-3	TGTGCCAGCAGTTTCTGGCGGGGGGGGAATGAGCAGTTCTTC	CASSFWRGGNEQFF
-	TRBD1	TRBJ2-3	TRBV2	TGTGCCAGCAGTCCGAGACAGGGTACCTCAGATACGCAGTATTTT	CASSPRQGTSDTQYF
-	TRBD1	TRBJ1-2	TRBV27	TGTGCCAGCAGCCCAGGTCCCAGACAGGGTTACTATGGCTACACCTTC	CASSPGPRQGYYGYTF
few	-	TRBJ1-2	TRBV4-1	TGCGCCAGCAGCGAAAGGGGAACAGGGAGTTATGGCTACACCTTC	CASSERGTGSYGYTF
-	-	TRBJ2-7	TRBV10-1	TGCGCCAGCAGTGAGGGACAGTCCTACGAGCAGTACTTC	CASSEGQSYEQYF
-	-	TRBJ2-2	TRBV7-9	TGTGCCAGCACCTTACCCCTCGGGGCGGGGGCGGACACCGGGGAGCTGTTTTTT	CASTLPLGAGADTGELFF
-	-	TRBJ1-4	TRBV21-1	TGTGCCAGCAGCAAAGACAGGGCTACAACTAATGAAAAACTGTTTTTT	CASSKDRATTNEKLFF
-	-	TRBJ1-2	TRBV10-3	TGTGCCATCAGTGTACAGGATTGGGGCTACACCTTC	CAISVQDWGYTF
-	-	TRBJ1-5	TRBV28	TGTGCCAGTGGGCTGGGCCAGTACGGTAATCAGCCCCAGCATTTT	CASGLGQYGNQPQHF
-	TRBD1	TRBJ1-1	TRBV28	TGTGCCAGCACAGGGACAGGGGGCACTGAAGCTTTCTTT	CASTGTGGTEAFF
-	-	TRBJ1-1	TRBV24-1	TGTGCCACCAGTGGGGGGGCTGAAGCTTTCTTT	CATSGGAEAFF
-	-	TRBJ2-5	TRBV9	TGTGCCAGCAGCCCTCAGGGAGGCCTGGGGGAGACCCAGTACTTC	CASSPQGGLGETQYF
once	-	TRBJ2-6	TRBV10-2	TGCGCCAGCAGGGACACAGGGAAAGACAACGTCCTGACTTTC	CASRDTGKDNVLTF
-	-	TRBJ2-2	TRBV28	TGTGCCAGCCGAATGAGTACTCGATCCGGGGAGCTGTTTTTT	CASRMSTRSGELFF
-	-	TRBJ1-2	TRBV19	TGTGCCAGTAGTATAGTTAACAGAGATGGCTACACCTTC	CASSIVNRDGYTF
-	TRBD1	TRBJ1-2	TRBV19	TGTGCCAGTATACACCGGGACAGGAACTATGGCTACACCTTC	CASIHRDRNYGYTF
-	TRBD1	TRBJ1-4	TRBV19	TGTGCCAGTAGTATAGATCGAGCCGGGACAGGGAATGAAAAACTGTTTTTT	CASSIDRAGTGNEKLFF
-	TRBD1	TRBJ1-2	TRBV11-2	TGTGCCAGCAGCTCCGGGACAGCCATTGTTAGCGGCTACACCTTC	CASSSGTAIVSGYTF
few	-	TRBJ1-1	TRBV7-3	TGTGCCAGCAGCCAGATGCCGGGACAAGAAGCTTTCTTT	CASSQMPGQEAFF
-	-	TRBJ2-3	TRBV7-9	TGTGCCAGCAGCAATCTCGTCCCCACAGATACGCAGTATTTT	CASSNLVPTDTQYF
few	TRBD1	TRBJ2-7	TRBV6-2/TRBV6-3	TGTGCCAGCAGTTACTGGGACAGTTACGAGCAGTACTTC	CASSYWDSYEQYF
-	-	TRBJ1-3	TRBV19	TGTGCCAGTAGTATCGGGGGGCCTGGAAACACCATATATTTT	CASSIGGPGNTIYF
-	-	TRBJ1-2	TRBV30	TGTGCCTGGAGACACAGGGTGAACTATGGCTACACCTTC	CAWRHRVNYGYTF
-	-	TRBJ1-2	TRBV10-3	TGTGCCATCGACTCCCAGGGGTTCGGCTACACCTTC	CAIDSQGFGYTF
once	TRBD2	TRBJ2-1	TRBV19	TGTGCCAGTAGTATCGAACTAGCGGGGGCCTTCTCCTACAATGAGCAGTTCTTC	CASSIELAGAFSYNEQFF
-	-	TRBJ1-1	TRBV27	TGTGCCAGCAGTCTAGCGTGGGGTACTGAAGCTTTCTTT	CASSLAWGTEAFF
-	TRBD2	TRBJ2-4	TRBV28	TGTGCCAGCGGCCCGGGAGGGTTAGCCAAAAACATTCAGTACTTC	CASGPGGLAKNIQYF
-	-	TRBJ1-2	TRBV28	TGTGCCAGCAGTTCAACTACGGGGTCCTACTATGGCTACACCTTC	CASSSTTGSYYGYTF
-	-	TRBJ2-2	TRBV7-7	TGTGCCAGCAGCTTATCGGGGAACAGGGTCTTGAGCGGGGAGCTGTTTTTT	CASSLSGNRVLSGELFF
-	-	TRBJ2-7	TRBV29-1	TGCAGCGTTGACGCGGTTTTCGGCGAGCAGTACTTC	CSVDAVFGEQYF
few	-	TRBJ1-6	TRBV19	TGTGCCAGTAGTGCAGGGGATTCACCCCTCCACTTT	CASSAGDSPLHF
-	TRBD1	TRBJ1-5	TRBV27	TGTGCCAGCAGTTTAATGGGACAGGGGCGGCAGCCCCAGCATTTT	CASSLMGQGRQPQHF
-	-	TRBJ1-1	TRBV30	TGTGCCTGGAGTGTTCAGTGGCTGAACACTGAAGCTTTCTTT	CAWSVQWLNTEAFF
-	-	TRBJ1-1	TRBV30	TGTGCCTGCAATAAACAGGGTACTGAAGCTTTCTTT	CACNKQGTEAFF